This entry describes one TCR beta chain. This sample was taken from a study of blood T cell repertoires in COVID-19. The overall study: COVID-19 samples from acute and convalescent phases originated in the United States, Italy and Spain. Sample material is recorded as cDNA or gDNA derived from T cells, B-cell-depleted T cells, or PBMCs.

The CDR3 consists of 13 residues. CDR1 and CDR2 (germline): SEHNR, FQNEAQ (reference sequence). The V and J ends lost 2 bases and 3 bases respectively, with 7 bases between them. Original processing notes: Amplified reference gene primers provided the basis for estimating nucleated cell counts. Only in-frame clones appear in the TCRdb table, and some are missing; sequencing was by immunoSEQ multiplex PCR. Clone size and the V and J calls come from that table; the DNA yielded D and trimming. The table records approximately 150,000 clones, roughly 88% of them present only once. What was sequenced was peripheral blood. J is TRBJ1-1 and V is TRBV7-9, with D unclear. The TCR was taken from a man in his sixties or seventies with acute or convalescent COVID-19. For the CDR3, the DNA is TGTGCCAGCAGCTTAACCACAGACACTGAAGCTTTCTTT. It specifies CASSLTTDTEAFF. Using reference TRBV7-9 and TRBJ1-1 for the parts outside the CDR3, the full variable domain is DTGVSQNPRHKITKRGQNVTFRCDPISEHNRLYWYRQTLGQGPEFLTYFQNEAQLEKSRLLSDRFSAERPKGSFSTLEIQRTEQGDSAMYLCASSLTTDTEAFFGQGTRLTVV.